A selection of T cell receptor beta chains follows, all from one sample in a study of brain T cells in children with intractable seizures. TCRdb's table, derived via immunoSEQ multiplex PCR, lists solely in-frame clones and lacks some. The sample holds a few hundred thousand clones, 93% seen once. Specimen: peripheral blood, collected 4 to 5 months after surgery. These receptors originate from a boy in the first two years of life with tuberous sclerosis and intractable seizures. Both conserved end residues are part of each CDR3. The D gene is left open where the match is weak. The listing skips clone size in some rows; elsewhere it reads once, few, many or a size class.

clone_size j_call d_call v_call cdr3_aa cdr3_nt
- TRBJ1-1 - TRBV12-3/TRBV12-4 CASTTFTSEAFF TGTGCCAGCACCACCTTCACCTCTGAAGCTTTCTTT
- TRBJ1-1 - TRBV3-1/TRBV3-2 CASSQATEAFF TGTGCCAGCAGCCAGGCTACTGAAGCTTTCTTT
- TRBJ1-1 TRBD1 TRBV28 CASSLSGGEAFF TGTGCCAGCAGTTTATCAGGGGGAGAAGCTTTCTTT
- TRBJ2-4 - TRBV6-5 CASSYLAGNIQYF TGTGCCAGCAGTTACCTAGCAGGCAACATTCAGTACTTC
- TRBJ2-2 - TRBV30 CAWAGAGELFF TGTGCCTGGGCAGGGGCCGGGGAGCTGTTTTTT
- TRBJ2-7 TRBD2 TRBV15 CATRNPGLDEQYF TGTGCCACCAGGAATCCGGGACTAGACGAGCAGTACTTC
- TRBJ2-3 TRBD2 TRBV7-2 CASSLVTSDTDTQYF TGTGCCAGCAGCTTGGTGACTAGCGACACAGATACGCAGTATTTT
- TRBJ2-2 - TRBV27 CASSFRGTGTNTGELFF TGTGCCAGCAGTTTTCGGGGGACGGGAACGAACACCGGGGAGCTGTTTTTT
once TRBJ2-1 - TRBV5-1 CASSGVEIGFNEQFF TGCGCCAGCAGCGGGGTTGAAATAGGATTCAATGAGCAGTTCTTC
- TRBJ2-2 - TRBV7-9 CASSLTGGANTGELFF TGTGCCAGCAGCTTAACTGGAGGCGCGAACACCGGGGAGCTGTTTTTT
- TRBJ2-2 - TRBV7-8 CASSKNRDPRLGELFF TGTGCCAGCAGCAAGAACCGGGACCCACGCCTCGGGGAGCTGTTTTTT
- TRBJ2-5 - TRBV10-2 CASSEAGGETQYF TGCGCCAGCAGTGAGGCGGGTGGAGAGACCCAGTACTTC
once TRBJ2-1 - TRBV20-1 CSASGIAGVEQFF TGCAGTGCTAGTGGCATCGCTGGGGTTGAGCAGTTCTTC
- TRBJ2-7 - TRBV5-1 CASSLAISYEQYF TGCGCCAGCAGCTTGGCCATCTCCTACGAGCAGTACTTC
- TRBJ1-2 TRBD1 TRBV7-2 CASSPWGTGNEFYGYTF TGTGCCAGCAGCCCCTGGGGGACAGGGAACGAGTTCTATGGCTACACCTTC
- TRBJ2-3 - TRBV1 CTSSASGTSDVGTQYF TGCACCAGCAGCGCATCCGGGACTAGTGACGTGGGTACGCAGTATTTT
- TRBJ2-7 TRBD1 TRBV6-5 CASSYTPGTGPYEQYF TGTGCCAGCAGTTACACCCCCGGGACAGGGCCCTACGAGCAGTACTTC
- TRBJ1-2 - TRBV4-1 CASSESTRGIYYGYTF TGCGCCAGCAGCGAATCCACTAGAGGGATTTACTATGGCTACACCTTC
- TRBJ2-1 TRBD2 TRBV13 CASKRGDYNEQFF TGTGCCAGCAAGCGGGGGGACTACAATGAGCAGTTCTTC
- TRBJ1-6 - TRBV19 CASSIGQYNSPLHF TGTGCCAGTAGTATTGGACAGTATAATTCACCCCTCCACTTT
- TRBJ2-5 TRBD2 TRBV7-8 CASSLDGLAGAETQYF TGTGCCAGCAGCTTAGACGGACTAGCGGGAGCGGAGACCCAGTACTTC
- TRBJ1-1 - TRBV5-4 CASSLLGLNTEAFF TGTGCCAGCAGCTTGCTAGGGTTGAACACTGAAGCTTTCTTT
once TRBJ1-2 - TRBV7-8 CASSFDSDAVYGYTF TGTGCCAGCAGCTTCGATTCGGATGCCGTATATGGCTACACCTTC
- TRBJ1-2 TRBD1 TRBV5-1 CASSLVEGAGYGYTF TGCGCCAGCAGCTTGGTCGAGGGGGCAGGCTATGGCTACACCTTC
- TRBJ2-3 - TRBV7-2 CASSYGPWGTDTQYF TGTGCCAGCAGCTACGGACCGTGGGGGACAGATACGCAGTATTTT
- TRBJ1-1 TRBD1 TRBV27 CASSPQGALNTEAFF TGTGCCAGCAGTCCTCAGGGGGCTCTGAACACTGAAGCTTTCTTT
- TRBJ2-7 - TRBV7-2 CASSLQRANYEQYF TGTGCCAGCAGCTTACAGCGGGCCAACTACGAGCAGTACTTC
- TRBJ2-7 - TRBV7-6 CASSLRGMDAYEQYF TGTGCCAGCAGCTTAAGGGGCATGGATGCCTACGAGCAGTACTTC
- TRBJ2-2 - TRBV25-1 CASSEAGVNTGELFF TGTGCCAGCAGTGAAGCTGGGGTAAACACCGGGGAGCTGTTTTTT
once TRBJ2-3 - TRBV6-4 CASSDVARSTDTQYF TGTGCCAGCAGTGACGTGGCTCGCAGCACAGATACGCAGTATTTT
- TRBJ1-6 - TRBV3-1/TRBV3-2 CASSQDWMWGLKNSPLHF TGTGCCAGCAGCCAAGATTGGATGTGGGGTCTGAAGAATTCACCCCTCCACTTT
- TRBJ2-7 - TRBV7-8 CASSQSTGTFYEQYF TGTGCCAGCAGCCAATCTACCGGGACATTCTACGAGCAGTACTTC
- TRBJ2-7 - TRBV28 CASRPRDWGYEQYF TGTGCCAGCAGACCTAGGGACTGGGGCTACGAGCAGTACTTC